Presented here are 18 T cell receptor beta chains from one specimen sequenced in a study of cytomegalovirus exposure and HLA in healthy donors. The PCR employed 60 Vbeta primers together with 13 Jbeta primers. Data came from immunoSEQ multiplex PCR; TCRdb stores just in-frame clones and leaves some out. The sample has some 82,000 clones; the top ten hold about 1%. Source material: PBMCs. The receptors originated from a woman under 40 in good health and CMV-seronegative.

This chain links TRBV5-8 with TRBJ1-2, with unresolved D. The CDR3 extends over 15 amino acids. V lost 0 bases and J 7 bases, leaving 16 bases between the germline ends. CDR1 is SGHTS and CDR2 is YDEGEE in the germline V gene. CDR3 bases: TGTGCCAGCAGCTTGGAAGGTCGGGGAGCACGTGGCTACACCTTC. The encoded protein is CASSLEGRGARGYTF.

In DNA form, the CDR3 reads TGTGCCAGCAGCGTAGGACAGGGCGGTCCTGGCTACACCTTC. Protein sequence: CASSVGQGGPGYTF. The rearrangement links TRBV9 to TRBJ1-2; the match to TRBD1 covers 7 bases. Trimming cost V 0 bases and J 7 bases; bases outside gene matches: 6. Germline CDR1 reads SGDLS; CDR2 reads YYNGEE. This CDR3 spans 14 amino acids.

Regarding this clone: Other DNA sequences in the same sample also yield this CDR3. This chain uses TRBV4-1 with TRBJ1-1; 8 positions match TRBD1. Germline-derived CDR1 and CDR2 are MGHRA and YSYEKL. Trimming at V came to 4 bases and at J to 11 bases, leaving 15 bases not matched to a gene. The CDR3 has 15 amino acids. The CDR3 bases are TGCGCCAGCAGCCTCTCAGCAGAAGGACAGGGTCGGGCTTTCTTT. Encoded protein: CASSLSAEGQGRAFF.

The chain recombines TRBV6-1 with TRBJ2-3, with 9 nucleotides matching TRBD1. The germline CDR1 and CDR2 sequences are MNHNS and SASEGT. V gave up 7 bases and J gave up 4 bases; unmatched junction bases: 6. The CDR3 runs 14 residues. In DNA, the CDR3 is TGTGCCAGCACCCTGGACAGGGGTCCAGATACGCAGTATTTT. Its protein product is CASTLDRGPDTQYF.

The chain recombines TRBV5-1 with TRBJ1-2; a possible D gene is TRBD1 (6 bases). Germline-derived CDR1 and CDR2 are SGHRS and YFSETQ. The CDR3 contains 15 residues. Trimming took 0 bases from V and 3 from J, leaving 12 bases between them. CDR3 residues: CASSLGDRLDYGYTF. The DNA for the CDR3 is TGCGCCAGCAGCTTGGGCGACAGGTTGGACTATGGCTACACCTTC.

The chain uses TRBV10-1 and TRBJ2-4; TRBD1 aligns across 12 bases. From germline, CDR1 is WNHNN and CDR2 SYGVQD (reference sequence). V dropped 6 bases and J dropped 14; count of bases not matched to a gene: 8. The CDR3 consists of 13 residues. In DNA form, the CDR3 reads TGCGCCAGCAGCGACCGGGACAGGGGGCCTAAGTACTTC. Encoded protein: CASSDRDRGPKYF.

V usage is TRBV7-6 and J usage is TRBJ2-7; 7 bases agree with TRBD2. The CDR3 is 14 amino acids. V was clipped by 2 bases and J by 4 bases; unmatched bases: 5. Looked up from germline, CDR1 is SGHVS and CDR2 is FNYEAQ. Here the CDR3 DNA reads TGTGCCAGCAGCTTATCGGCGGGAGCATACGAGCAGTACTTC. Its protein product is CASSLSAGAYEQYF.

The chain combines TRBV11-2 with TRBJ2-1; TRBD2 aligns across 7 bases. CDR3 length: 15 amino acids. J lost 6 bases, V lost 2 bases, and 7 bases had no gene match. Germline V gives CDR1 SGHAT, CDR2 FQNNGV. CDR3 DNA sequence: TGTGCCAGCAGCTTAACCCGGACTAGACCCAATGAGCAGTTCTTC. Amino acid sequence: CASSLTRTRPNEQFF.

The chain has TRBV19 and TRBJ1-1; the match to TRBD1 covers 7 bases. With V trimmed by 5 bases and J by 5 bases, 8 bases remained unmatched. Germline loops: CDR1 LNHDA, CDR2 SQIVND (reference sequence). The CDR3 consists of 14 residues. CDR3 region: CASSPAGGRTEAFF. Here the CDR3 DNA reads TGTGCCAGTAGTCCGGCAGGGGGAAGGACTGAAGCTTTCTTT.

The chain has TRBV7-9 and TRBJ1-1; D is unclear. Deletions cut 5 bases from V and 3 bases from J, with 19 bases between. The V gene's germline CDR1 is SEHNR and CDR2 FQNEAQ (reference sequence). CDR3 length: 16 residues. The CDR3 is CASSPVRRGRDTEAFF. In DNA form, the CDR3 reads TGTGCCAGCAGCCCCGTCCGACGAGGGAGGGACACTGAAGCTTTCTTT. The full variable domain, rest sourced from reference TRBV7-9 and TRBJ1-1, is DTGVSQNPRHKITKRGQNVTFRCDPISEHNRLYWYRQTLGQGPEFLTYFQNEAQLEKSRLLSDRFSAERPKGSFSTLEIQRTEQGDSAMYLCASSPVRRGRDTEAFFGQGTRLTVV.

This chain links TRBV27 with TRBJ1-3, with D maybe TRBD1 (6 bases). The CDR3 is 14 amino acids. Germline V CDR1 and CDR2: MNHEY, SMNVEV (reference sequence). Trimming took off 6 bases at V and 2 bases at J, with 11 bases between the two ends. The CDR3 nucleotides read TGTGCCAGCAGCCCGGACAGTACTGGAAACACCATATATTTT. Translation: CASSPDSTGNTIYF.

The chain has TRBV5-4 and TRBJ1-2; D remains ambiguous. Trimming shortened V by 2 bases and J by 8 bases, and 13 bases separated the two germline ends. This CDR3 has 13 amino acids. In germline, CDR1 is SGHNT, CDR2 YYREEE (reference sequence). This CDR3 is CASSFGGEMGYTF. CDR3 coding DNA: TGTGCCAGCAGCTTTGGTGGGGAGATGGGCTACACCTTC.

V is TRBV19 and J is TRBJ1-4; D is possibly TRBD1 (6 bases). Germline V gene lookup returns CDR1 LNHDA and CDR2 SQIVND (reference sequence). V lost 3 bases and J lost 7, with 15 bases in between. This CDR3 is 15 amino acids long. The CDR3: CASSMAGERSEKLFF. CDR3 nucleotide sequence: TGTGCCAGTAGTATGGCAGGGGAACGTAGTGAAAAACTGTTTTTT. The whole variable domain, remainder taken from reference TRBV19 and TRBJ1-4, is DGGITQSPKYLFRKEGQNVTLSCEQNLNHDAMYWYRQDPGQGLRLIYYSQIVNDFQKGDIAEGYSVSREKKESFPLTVTSAQKNPTAFYLCASSMAGERSEKLFFGSGTQLSVL.

The CDR3 coding sequence is TGTGCCAGCAGCTTGTACTCCTTGGGAGCCACTGAAGCTTTCTTT. This encodes CASSLYSLGATEAFF. The rearrangement joins TRBV5-5 to TRBJ1-1; D is undetermined. Germline CDR1 SGHKS, CDR2 YYEKEE (reference sequence). V lost 1 base, J lost 4 bases, and 14 bases lay in between. This CDR3 has 15 amino acids.

The chain joins TRBV11-2 to TRBJ2-3; 7 nucleotides align to TRBD2. V gave up 4 bases and J gave up 1 base; unmatched junction bases: 8. The CDR3 covers 16 residues. Germline lookup yields CDR1 SGHAT and CDR2 FQNNGV. CDR3 nucleotide sequence: TGTGCCAGCAGCTGGACCGTGGGGGGGGGCACAGATACGCAGTATTTT. Encoded protein: CASSWTVGGGTDTQYF.

The J gene is TRBJ1-1, the V gene TRBV6-6; 9 nucleotides agree with TRBD1. V lost 1 base and J lost 4; bases outside the gene matches: 7. The CDR3 sequence is 16 residues long. Per the germline V gene, CDR1 is MNHNY and CDR2 is SVGAGI (reference sequence). The CDR3 bases are TGTGCCAGCAGTTACTTTTCCGGGACAGGGATCACTGAAGCTTTCTTT. Residues: CASSYFSGTGITEAFF.

This rearrangement joins TRBV7-2 to TRBJ1-1, with D possibly being TRBD1 (6 bases). The CDR3 totals 15 residues. Germline V CDR1 and CDR2: SGHTA, FQGNSA. With 6 bases removed from V and 1 base from J, the gap between germline ends came to 15 bases. The CDR3 DNA sequence: TGTGCCAGCAGTCTCTGGGGGACAAAGAACACTGAAGCTTTCTTT. Residues: CASSLWGTKNTEAFF.

The chain has TRBV7-9 and TRBJ2-7; D is perhaps TRBD1 (5 bases). CDR1 is SEHNR and CDR2 is FQNEAQ in the germline V gene (reference sequence). The CDR3 is 13 residues long. Trimming took off 3 bases at V and 5 bases at J, with 11 bases between the two ends. CDR3 in amino acids: CASSLAGFHEQYF. CDR3 sequence (DNA): TGTGCCAGCAGCTTGGCAGGGTTCCACGAGCAGTACTTC.